This passage covers 14 T cell receptor beta chains from one sample sequenced in a study of blood T cell repertoires in COVID-19. Here immunoSEQ multiplex PCR was the method, and the copy in TCRdb shows in-frame clones only, minus some. The sample gives about 240,000 clones, approximately 86% of which show up once; about 7% is in the top ten. Sequenced: peripheral blood. These receptors came from a man aged 60-69 years who had recovered from COVID-19.

The chain combines TRBV13 with TRBJ1-2; 9 bases are a match to TRBD1. V shed 5 bases and J 3 bases; nucleotides not matched to a gene: 10. CDR1 is PRHDT and CDR2 is FYEKMQ in the germline V gene (reference sequence). The CDR3 runs to 16 residues. In nucleotides, the CDR3 is TGTGCCAGCAGCACCCGGACAGGGGAAAAGGACTATGGCTACACCTTC. Protein product: CASSTRTGEKDYGYTF.

The V gene is TRBV18, the J gene TRBJ1-1; no clear D. CDR3 length: 15 amino acids. The V and J ends lost 2 bases and 2 bases respectively, with 12 bases between them. Germline CDR1 and CDR2: KGHSH and LQKENI. The DNA for the CDR3 is TGTGCCAGCTCACCAACACAGCTTCGCAACACTGAAGCTTTCTTT. Translated: CASSPTQLRNTEAFF.

This clone was detected only a few times. The chain is built from TRBV30 and TRBJ2-5; 8 bases map to TRBD1. The trim removed 1 base at V and 1 base at J, leaving 17 bases unmatched. The CDR3 sequence is 19 residues long. Germline CDR1 is GTSNPN and CDR2 is SVGIG (reference sequence). The CDR3 coding sequence is TGTGCCTGGAGTGCCCCCGGGACAGGTATCATGGGGAGCCAAGAGACCCAGTACTTC. Protein: CAWSAPGTGIMGSQETQYF.

This rearrangement joins TRBV4-1 to TRBJ2-3; 9 nucleotides line up with TRBD2. V dropped 0 bases and J dropped 6; count of bases not matched to a gene: 7. Per germline, CDR1 MGHRA and CDR2 YSYEKL. There are 16 residues in the CDR3. Here the CDR3 DNA reads TGCGCCAGCAGCCAAGATGATGCGGGGGGGTCCGATACGCAGTATTTT. It is translated as CASSQDDAGGSDTQYF.

The gene calls are TRBV19 and TRBJ2-7, with a weak D call TRBD1 (6 bases). This CDR3 contains 15 residues. Germline V gene sequence: CDR1 LNHDA, CDR2 SQIVND (reference sequence). The V end lost 6 bases, the J end lost 3 bases, and 18 bases lay between the germline ends. The CDR3 spells CASSMGAGAVYEQYV. CDR3 DNA: TGTGCCAGTAGCATGGGGGCAGGGGCAGTCTACGAGCAGTACGTC.

The chain joins TRBV5-4 to TRBJ2-3; 7 nucleotides match TRBD1. The V gene end was trimmed by 4 bases and the J gene end by 4 bases; junction bases not matched to a gene: 3. The CDR3 loop spans 13 amino acids. Germline CDR1 and CDR2: SGHNT and YYREEE (reference sequence). DNA of the CDR3: TGTGCCAGCAGCGGGGGACAGTCAGATACGCAGTATTTT. Its protein is CASSGGQSDTQYF.

J is TRBJ2-3 and V is TRBV2; no firm D call. This CDR3 is built from 10 residues. Per germline, CDR1 SNHLY and CDR2 FYNNEI. The V and J ends lost 7 bases and 6 bases respectively, with 5 bases between them. CDR3 sequence (DNA): TGTGCCAGCAACGGGGATACGCAGTATTTT. Its protein is CASNGDTQYF.

The rearrangement uses TRBV28 and TRBJ1-5; D perhaps matches TRBD1 (5 bases). The CDR3 has 16 amino acids. V gave up 2 bases and J gave up 7 bases, with 18 bases separating them. Germline values: CDR1 MDHEN, CDR2 SYDVKM. As DNA, the CDR3 is TGTGCCAGCAGTTTAGGTTTTGTGGGGGGGGGACAGCCCCAGCATTTT. Protein: CASSLGFVGGGQPQHF. Drawing the rest from reference TRBV28 and TRBJ1-5, the complete variable domain is DVKVTQSSRYLVKRTGEKVFLECVQDMDHENMFWYRQDPGLGLRLIYFSYDVKMKEKGDIPEGYSVSREKKERFSLILESASTNQTSMYLCASSLGFVGGGQPQHFGDGTRLSIL.

The chain employs TRBV3-1 (or the pseudogene TRBV3-2) and TRBJ1-4; weak D call: TRBD1 (5 bases). CDR1 is LGHDT and CDR2 is YNNKEL in the germline V gene (reference sequence). This CDR3 is 15 amino acids long. The ends were cut back, 4 bases at V and 4 bases at J, with 13 bases in the middle. For the CDR3, the DNA is TGTGCCAGCAGCCGAAAGACAGTCAGTAATGAAAAACTGTTTTTT. Its translation: CASSRKTVSNEKLFF.

The chain recombines TRBV4-1 with TRBJ2-7; the D gene is possibly TRBD2 (7 bases). Trimming left V 1 base short and J 6 bases short, with 16 bases between. Germline V gene sequence: CDR1 MGHRA, CDR2 YSYEKL. The CDR3 loop spans 15 amino acids. CDR3 bases: TGCGCCAGCAGCCAAGTCCTTACGGGGGGCGGCGAGCAGTACTTC. Translating it yields CASSQVLTGGGEQYF.

The chain links TRBV12-5 to TRBJ1-3; no definite D call. This CDR3 spans 16 amino acids. Germline-derived CDR1 and CDR2 are LGHNT and FRNRAP. V shed 0 bases and J shed 0 bases, with 9 bases lying between them. The CDR3 protein is CASGLVLSSSGNTIYF. DNA for the CDR3: TGTGCTAGTGGTTTGGTGTTGAGTAGCTCTGGAAACACCATATATTTT.

V gene TRBV6-5 combines with J gene TRBJ2-1; no clear D gene. Trimming removed 2 bases at V and 3 bases at J, with 11 bases between. CDR3 length: 15 residues. Germline V gene lookup returns CDR1 MNHEY and CDR2 SVGAGI. Here the CDR3 DNA reads TGTGCCAGCAGTTACAGGAGTGGTTTCTACAATGAGCAGTTCTTC. Its translation: CASSYRSGFYNEQFF.

This clone was seen a single time. The chain joins TRBV5-1 to TRBJ1-1; 7 nucleotides match TRBD1. Germline trimming cut 9 bases from V and 5 bases from J; bases unmatched to any gene: 10. This CDR3 region has 13 residues. Germline V CDR1 and CDR2: SGHRS, YFSETQ. The CDR3 loop is CATTTGTATEAFF. The CDR3 DNA reads as TGCGCCACTACGACCGGGACAGCAACTGAAGCTTTCTTT.

The chain recombines TRBV9 with TRBJ2-2; 7 nucleotides agree with TRBD2. Germline V gene sequence: CDR1 SGDLS, CDR2 YYNGEE. Unmatched junction bases numbered 7, after V lost 0 bases and J lost 5 bases. CDR3 length: 16 amino acids. The CDR3 nucleotides read TGTGCCAGCAGCGTAGGCCCAGCGGGGTGGACCGGGGAGCTGTTTTTT. This gives the protein CASSVGPAGWTGELFF.